A selection of T cell receptor beta chains follows, all from one sample in a study of radiotherapy plus CTLA-4 blockade in lung cancer. Clones were read by immunoSEQ multiplex PCR, and TCRdb kept only the in-frame ones, dropping some. This repertoire shows around 82,000 clones, about 87% found once; its top ten account for around 15%. The source was peripheral blood, collected from a patient treated with radiotherapy plus ipilimumab. All receptors come from a human donor with non-small cell lung cancer that progressed on radiotherapy plus ipilimumab. Each CDR3 is given with its conserved first and last residue. The order of the fields is V gene, D gene, J gene, clone size, CDR3 protein, CDR3 DNA. The D gene is left open where the match is weak. Clone size, where shown, is once, few, many, or a class for clones that have expanded.

TRBV6-5,.,TRBJ1-2,few,CASSTGQKGYTF,TGTGCCAGCAGTACAGGACAGAAGGGCTACACCTTC
TRBV9,TRBD1,TRBJ1-1,.,CASSVGGTGALNTEAFF,TGTGCCAGCAGCGTAGGAGGGACAGGGGCTCTTAACACTGAAGCTTTCTTT
TRBV4-2,TRBD1,TRBJ1-3,once,CASSLTDRNPGNTIYF,TGTGCCAGCAGCCTAACGGACAGGAATCCTGGAAACACCATATATTTT
TRBV5-1,.,TRBJ1-1,.,CASSLEGLNTEAFF,TGCGCCAGCAGCTTGGAAGGTTTGAACACTGAAGCTTTCTTT
TRBV7-6,.,TRBJ2-3,.,CASSFGPPSPGGRPTDTQYF,TGTGCCAGCAGCTTTGGACCTCCGTCCCCCGGGGGGCGTCCCACAGATACGCAGTATTTT
TRBV28,.,TRBJ2-5,once,CASSPILGTQYF,TGTGCCAGCAGTCCCATCCTGGGGACCCAGTACTTC
TRBV19,TRBD1,TRBJ1-2,.,CASSYRGVGYTF,TGTGCCAGTAGTTACAGGGGAGTTGGCTACACCTTC
TRBV29-1,.,TRBJ1-6,.,CSVKDTAALHF,TGCAGCGTTAAGGACACCGCGGCCCTCCACTTT
TRBV6-5,.,TRBJ1-6,.,CASSRGFVDSPLHF,TGTGCCAGCAGCCGGGGGTTTGTTGATTCACCCCTCCACTTT
TRBV30,.,TRBJ1-5,.,CAWSGPRWVGSNQPQHF,TGTGCCTGGAGTGGACCACGGTGGGTGGGCAGCAATCAGCCCCAGCATTTT
TRBV7-8,.,TRBJ1-5,once,CASSPDGSNQPQHF,TGTGCCAGCAGCCCGGACGGCAGTAATCAGCCCCAGCATTTT
TRBV30,.,TRBJ2-7,.,CAWRTGGEQYF,TGTGCCTGGAGAACTGGGGGCGAGCAGTACTTC
TRBV30,.,TRBJ1-5,.,CAWTKTNGNQPQHF,TGTGCCTGGACGAAGACAAACGGCAATCAGCCCCAGCATTTT
TRBV11-3,TRBD1,TRBJ1-1,once,CASGRGPTEAFF,TGTGCCAGCGGGAGGGGGCCCACTGAAGCTTTCTTT
TRBV4-1,.,TRBJ2-1,once,CASSQDYSLLTNEQFF,TGCGCCAGCAGCCAAGATTATAGCCTATTAACTAATGAGCAGTTCTTC
TRBV30,.,TRBJ1-1,.,CAWNSLPGITEAFF,TGTGCCTGGAACTCCCTCCCGGGGATTACCGAAGCTTTCTTT
TRBV4-1,TRBD2,TRBJ2-1,.,CASSQRLAGGNGYNEQFF,TGCGCCAGCAGCCAACGGCTAGCGGGAGGGAATGGCTACAATGAGCAGTTCTTC
TRBV19,TRBD2,TRBJ2-7,.,CASSSSPGLAFHEQYF,TGTGCCAGTAGTTCCTCCCCGGGACTAGCTTTCCACGAGCAGTACTTC
TRBV14,.,TRBJ1-5,.,CASSQGNQPQHF,TGTGCCAGCAGCCAAGGGAATCAGCCCCAGCATTTT
TRBV19,TRBD2,TRBJ2-1,few,CASSLTSGGRNEQFF,TGTGCCAGTAGCTTAACTAGCGGGGGGAGGAATGAGCAGTTCTTC
TRBV9,.,TRBJ2-3,once,CASSVSPVNTDTQYF,TGTGCCAGCAGCGTAAGTCCAGTAAACACAGATACGCAGTATTTT
TRBV7-3,TRBD1,TRBJ1-1,.,CASSLTGQVNTEAFF,TGTGCCAGCAGCTTAACGGGACAGGTGAACACTGAAGCTTTCTTT
TRBV7-2,.,TRBJ2-2,.,CASSLGGIGELFF,TGTGCCAGCAGCTTAGGGGGTATCGGGGAGCTGTTTTTT
TRBV7-9,TRBD2,TRBJ2-7,.,CASSSLTSGSSYEQYF,TGTGCCAGCAGCTCGCTCACTAGCGGCAGCTCCTACGAGCAGTACTTC
TRBV9,.,TRBJ2-3,.,CASSVTAVITDTQYF,TGTGCCAGCAGCGTAACTGCCGTTATCACAGATACGCAGTATTTT